The 20 T cell receptor beta chains in this list originate from one sample, sequenced in a study of shared clonotypes between healthy human individuals. Measured with immunoSEQ multiplex PCR; TCRdb has only the in-frame clones, and not every one. The data hold a few million clones, with approximately 93% observed a single time. The specimen was naive CD4+ T cells from PBMCs. As to subset: CD45RA+ positively selected. The source is a man between 18 and 35 years old in good health. Some clones in this sample may be carry-over from other donors' samples.

The V and J genes are TRBV28 and TRBJ1-3; tentatively, D is TRBD1 (5 bases). CDR1 MDHEN and CDR2 SYDVKM come from the germline V gene. V shed 1 base and J shed 9 bases, with 16 bases lying between them. The CDR3 covers 15 residues. CDR3 DNA sequence: TGTGCCAGCAGTTTATCTAAAGGGCCCGGGGGCACCATATATTTT. Translation gives CASSLSKGPGGTIYF.

The CDR3 nucleotides are TGTGCCAGCAGTTCCCGGTCCGGGGCGGAGACCCAGTACTTC. This gives the protein CASSSRSGAETQYF. J is TRBJ2-5 and V is TRBV28, with D perhaps matching TRBD1 or TRBD2 (5 bases each). Trimming cost V 4 bases and J 5 bases, with 14 bases left between them. Germline lookup yields CDR1 MDHEN and CDR2 SYDVKM. The CDR3 consists of 14 residues.

The chain couples TRBV7-2 to TRBJ2-5; 7 bases fit TRBD1. CDR1 SGHTA and CDR2 FQGNSA come from the germline V gene. The V and J ends lost 6 bases and 5 bases, in that order; junction bases with no gene match: 9. This CDR3 has 14 amino acids. The CDR3, as DNA: TGTGCCAGCAGACGAGACAGGGCGGTGGAGACCCAGTACTTC. Protein product: CASRRDRAVETQYF.

This clone has a single count. Other DNA sequences in the sample encode the same CDR3. The rearrangement links TRBV9 to TRBJ2-3; D not certain. This CDR3 has 12 amino acids. Germline CDR1 reads SGDLS; CDR2 reads YYNGEE. V was cut by 3 bases and J by 2 bases, with 4 bases left in between. The CDR3 coding sequence is TGTGCCAGCAGCGCTCTCACAGATACGCAGTATTTT. This translates into CASSALTDTQYF. Full variable domain (missing parts from reference TRBV9 and TRBJ2-3): DSGVTQTPKHLITATGQRVTLRCSPRSGDLSVYWYQQSLDQGLQFLIQYYNGEERAKGNILERFSAQQFPDLHSELNLSSLELGDSALYFCASSALTDTQYFGPGTRLTVL.

This clone was counted a single time. The chain recombines TRBV27 with TRBJ2-3; the D is unclear. Trimming removed 5 bases at V and 1 base at J, with 19 bases between. The CDR3 length is 17 residues. The germline V gene encodes CDR1 MNHEY and CDR2 SMNVEV (reference sequence). CDR3 coding DNA: TGTGCCAGCAGTGACCCTTCGCTAGTCAGAGGCACAGATACGCAGTATTTT. It encodes CASSDPSLVRGTDTQYF.

The rearrangement uses TRBV6-4 and TRBJ1-1; the D gene is possibly TRBD1 (6 bases). CDR1 is MRHNA and CDR2 is SNTAGT in the germline V gene. The CDR3 is 16 amino acids. Trimming left V 6 bases short and J 2 bases short, with 19 bases between. CDR3 amino acids: CASRTRAGDPNTEAFF. CDR3 nucleotide sequence: TGTGCCAGCAGGACCCGTGCAGGGGACCCAAACACTGAAGCTTTCTTT.

This clone was seen once. This chain links TRBV5-1 with TRBJ2-7, with D possibly matching TRBD1 (5 bases). This CDR3 spans 13 amino acids. In germline, CDR1 is SGHRS, CDR2 YFSETQ. Deletions cut 3 bases from V and 5 bases from J, with 12 bases between. CDR3 nucleotides: TGCGCCAGCAGCTCCAGGGTTAACAACGAGCAGTACTTC. Translated: CASSSRVNNEQYF.

The chain recombines TRBV5-4 with TRBJ2-2, with 9 nucleotides matching TRBD1. The length of the CDR3 is 16 residues. Germline CDR1 and CDR2: SGHNT and YYREEE (reference sequence). Losses at the gene ends were 1 base for V and 5 bases for J; bases not matched to a gene: 6. In nucleotides, the CDR3 is TGTGCCAGCAGCTTGCCCGGGACAGGGAAGACCGGGGAGCTGTTTTTT. Translation gives CASSLPGTGKTGELFF.

The CDR3 loop is CASSLRQGIMAFF. The CDR3, as DNA: TGTGCCAGCAGTTTACGACAGGGGATAATGGCTTTCTTT. The genes are TRBV28 and TRBJ1-1; 8 nucleotides match TRBD1. With V trimmed by 2 bases and J by 11 bases, 7 bases remained unmatched. Germline CDR1 reads MDHEN; CDR2 reads SYDVKM. The CDR3 length is 13 residues.

This chain uses TRBV14 with TRBJ2-1; D might be TRBD2 (6 bases). V was clipped by 2 bases and J by 4 bases, with 15 bases between them. Germline CDR1 SGHDN, CDR2 FVKESK. The CDR3 is 16 amino acids. The CDR3 DNA sequence: TGTGCCAGCAGCCAATTCCGCGGAGGGGTTTACAATGAGCAGTTCTTC. Amino acid sequence: CASSQFRGGVYNEQFF.

The chain combines TRBV11-2 with TRBJ1-2, with 7 bases lining up with TRBD1. CDR3 length: 15 residues. Looked up from germline, CDR1 is SGHAT and CDR2 is FQNNGV. J gave up 0 bases and V 5 bases, and 6 bases lay outside the gene matches. For the CDR3, the DNA is TGTGCCAGCAGCATTGGACAGGCCCCTAACTATGGCTACACCTTC. It yields the protein CASSIGQAPNYGYTF.

This clone was picked up one time. V and J are TRBV19 and TRBJ2-7; D possibly uses TRBD1 or TRBD2 (5 bases each). The CDR3 is 16 amino acids. Germline loops: CDR1 LNHDA, CDR2 SQIVND (reference sequence). V was shortened by 5 bases and J by 2 bases, with 19 bases between the two germline ends. CDR3 nucleotides: TGTGCCAGTAGTGCCTGGGATTATCAGGGAGCCTACGAGCAGTACTTC. Protein: CASSAWDYQGAYEQYF.

In regard to this clone: The same CDR3 is also encoded by other DNA sequences in this sample. The chain has TRBV28 and TRBJ2-3; D unclear. V lost 6 bases to trimming and J lost 5 bases, with 6 bases between them. CDR3 length: 11 residues. The V gene's germline CDR1 is MDHEN and CDR2 SYDVKM. In nucleotides, the CDR3 is TGTGCCAGCAGCCGAGGAGATACGCAGTATTTT. As protein: CASSRGDTQYF.

This clone was seen only a few times. The chain joins TRBV7-2 to TRBJ1-5; D remains ambiguous. The length of the CDR3 is 12 residues. Trimming removed 1 base from V and 9 bases from J, with 7 bases in between. Germline V lookup: CDR1 SGHTA, CDR2 FQGNSA. DNA of the CDR3: TGTGCCAGCAGCTTAGGAGTAGGGCCCCAGCATTTT. It translates to CASSLGVGPQHF.

The genes are TRBV28 and TRBJ2-2; D is unresolved. Trimming stripped 8 bases from V and 3 bases from J, with 22 bases between. The CDR3 has 17 amino acids. Germline V gene data show CDR1 as MDHEN and CDR2 as SYDVKM. CDR3 DNA: TGTGCCAGCTTATCACGTCACATGATCGGCTACACCGGGGAGCTGTTTTTT. Translated, it gives CASLSRHMIGYTGELFF.

This clone was counted a single time. The V and J genes are TRBV9 and TRBJ2-5; 8 bases agree with TRBD2. This CDR3 has 15 residues. With 6 bases clipped from V and 4 bases from J, the junction kept 11 bases outside the gene matches. CDR1 is SGDLS and CDR2 is YYNGEE in the germline V gene. The CDR3 is CASTRGVWAGETQYF. The CDR3 DNA follows: TGTGCCAGCACGCGGGGGGTTTGGGCTGGAGAGACCCAGTACTTC.

As to this clone: This CDR3 is also generated by other DNA sequences in the sample. This rearrangement joins TRBV6-6 to TRBJ2-7; TRBD1 matches at 8 bases. Germline loops: CDR1 MNHNY, CDR2 SVGAGI (reference sequence). The junction had 4 bases not matched to a gene; V was cut back by 2 bases and J by 4 bases. The CDR3 spans 14 residues. DNA for the CDR3: TGTGCCAGCAGTTACAGTGACAGGGGTTACGAGCAGTACTTC. Amino acids: CASSYSDRGYEQYF.

This chain connects TRBV2 to TRBJ1-1; D call uncertain. Germline CDR1 reads SNHLY; CDR2 reads FYNNEI. V was clipped by 8 bases and J by 0 bases, with 13 bases between them. This CDR3 comprises 14 residues. The chain's CDR3 is CASGRLGMNTEAFF. The CDR3 DNA reads as TGTGCCAGCGGCAGGCTGGGTATGAACACTGAAGCTTTCTTT.

This clone was seen only a few times. J is TRBJ1-4 and V is TRBV28, with D possibly matching TRBD1 (6 bases). CDR1 and CDR2 (germline): MDHEN, SYDVKM. This CDR3 has 13 amino acids. V was shortened by 6 bases and J by 10 bases, with 15 bases between the two germline ends. The chain's CDR3 is CASSPRGRGKLFF. In DNA, the CDR3 is TGTGCCAGCAGCCCGAGGGGGAGGGGAAAACTGTTTTTT.

This chain connects TRBV5-1 to TRBJ1-5, with a possible D match to TRBD1 (5 bases). Germline V gives CDR1 SGHRS, CDR2 YFSETQ. V lost 0 bases to trimming and J lost 3 bases, with 22 bases between them. CDR3 length: 19 residues. The CDR3 loop is CASSLGPLGRDRDNQPQHF. The CDR3 DNA sequence: TGCGCCAGCAGCTTGGGACCGCTGGGCAGGGATCGAGACAATCAGCCCCAGCATTTT.